This TCR beta chain was captured in a study of early T cells in non-severe SARS-CoV-2 infection. Looking at the study overall: Unpaired chains resulted from sequencing bulk RNA of unsorted whole blood. Study-wide results and limits: Matching results from VDJdb favored anti-spike CD8 responses, leaving private and CD4 specificities undetected.

Trimming pared 0 bases from V and 4 bases from J, leaving 13 bases between. Germline lookup yields CDR1 LGHNA and CDR2 YSLEER. The CDR3 length is 15 residues. Unique molecular identifiers were affixed to single, distinct cDNA molecules. Each CDR3 protein is one row after TCRdb ran MiXCR on the 5' RACE reads. The table includes tens of thousands of distinct CDR3 sequences, around a tenth detected once. This clonotype was counted ten times or more. What it recognizes is unknown. Sample: whole blood, taken at baseline. The TCR originated in an adult who was a healthcare worker with PCR-confirmed SARS-CoV-2 infection or an uninfected control (not recorded which). The chain combines TRBV4-3 with TRBJ2-7; the D gene could be TRBD1 or TRBD2 (7 bases each). In nucleotides, the CDR3 is TGCGCCAGCAGCCAAGATTACAGGGGAGGGTACGAGCAGTACTTC. Its protein is CASSQDYRGGYEQYF.